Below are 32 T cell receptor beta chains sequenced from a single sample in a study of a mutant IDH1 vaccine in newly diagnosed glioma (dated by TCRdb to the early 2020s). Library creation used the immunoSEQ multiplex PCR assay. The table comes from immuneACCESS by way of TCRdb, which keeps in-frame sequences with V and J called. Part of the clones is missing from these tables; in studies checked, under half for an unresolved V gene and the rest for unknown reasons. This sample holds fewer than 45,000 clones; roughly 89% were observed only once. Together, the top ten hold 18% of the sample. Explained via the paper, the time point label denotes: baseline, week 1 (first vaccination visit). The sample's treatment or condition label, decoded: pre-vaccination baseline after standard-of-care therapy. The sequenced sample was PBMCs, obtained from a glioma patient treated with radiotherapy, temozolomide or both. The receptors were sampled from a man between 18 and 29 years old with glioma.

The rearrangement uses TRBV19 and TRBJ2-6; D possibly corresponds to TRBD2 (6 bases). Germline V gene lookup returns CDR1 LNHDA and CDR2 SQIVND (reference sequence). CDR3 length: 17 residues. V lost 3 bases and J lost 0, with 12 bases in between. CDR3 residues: CASSMLAAYSGANVLTF. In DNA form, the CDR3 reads TGTGCCAGTAGTATGTTAGCGGCCTACTCTGGGGCCAACGTCCTGACTTTC.

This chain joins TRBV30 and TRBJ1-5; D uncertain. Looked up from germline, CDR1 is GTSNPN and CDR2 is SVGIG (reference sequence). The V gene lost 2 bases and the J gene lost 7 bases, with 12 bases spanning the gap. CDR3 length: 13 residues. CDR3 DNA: TGTGCCTGGAGTAAAGGGTATGGGCAGCCCCAGCATTTT. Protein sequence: CAWSKGYGQPQHF.

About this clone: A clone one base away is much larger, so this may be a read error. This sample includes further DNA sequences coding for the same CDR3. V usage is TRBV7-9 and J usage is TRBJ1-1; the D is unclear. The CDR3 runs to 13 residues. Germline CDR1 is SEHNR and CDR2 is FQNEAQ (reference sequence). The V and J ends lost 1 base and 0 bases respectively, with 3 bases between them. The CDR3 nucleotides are TGTGCCAGCAGCTTAGACATGAACACTGAAGCTTTCTTT. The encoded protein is CASSLDMNTEAFF.

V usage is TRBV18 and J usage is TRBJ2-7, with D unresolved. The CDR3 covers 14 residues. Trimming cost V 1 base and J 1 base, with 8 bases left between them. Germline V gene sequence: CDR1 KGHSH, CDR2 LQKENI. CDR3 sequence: CASSPLPGSYEQYF. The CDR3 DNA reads TGTGCCAGCTCACCACTTCCAGGATCCTACGAGCAGTACTTC.

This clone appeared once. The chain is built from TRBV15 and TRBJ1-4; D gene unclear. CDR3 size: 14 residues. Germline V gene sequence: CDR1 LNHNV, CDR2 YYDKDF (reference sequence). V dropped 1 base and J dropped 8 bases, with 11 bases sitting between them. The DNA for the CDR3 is TGTGCCACCAGCAGAGGAAGGGTTCGCGAAAAACTGTTTTTT. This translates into CATSRGRVREKLFF.

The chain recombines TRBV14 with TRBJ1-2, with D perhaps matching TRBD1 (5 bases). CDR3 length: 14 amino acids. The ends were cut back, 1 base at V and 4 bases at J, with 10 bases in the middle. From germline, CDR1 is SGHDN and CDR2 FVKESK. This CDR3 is CASSQGGAIYGYTF. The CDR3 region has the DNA TGTGCCAGCAGCCAAGGGGGCGCGATCTATGGCTACACCTTC.

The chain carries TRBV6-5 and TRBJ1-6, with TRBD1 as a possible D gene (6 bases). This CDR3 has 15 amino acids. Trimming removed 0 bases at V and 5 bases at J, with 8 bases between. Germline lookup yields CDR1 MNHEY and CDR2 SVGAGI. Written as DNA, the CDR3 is TGTGCCAGCAGTTACTCGGGGGCTCATAATTCACCCCTCCACTTT. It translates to CASSYSGAHNSPLHF.

Here the CDR3 reads CASSPLAGGEQYF. The CDR3 region has the DNA TGTGCCAGCAGCCCACTAGCGGGAGGCGAGCAGTACTTC. This chain links TRBV7-3 with TRBJ2-7; 12 nucleotides line up with TRBD2. This CDR3 is 13 amino acids long. Germline V lookup: CDR1 SGHTA, CDR2 FQGTGA. J gave up 6 bases and V 5 bases, and 2 bases lay outside the gene matches.

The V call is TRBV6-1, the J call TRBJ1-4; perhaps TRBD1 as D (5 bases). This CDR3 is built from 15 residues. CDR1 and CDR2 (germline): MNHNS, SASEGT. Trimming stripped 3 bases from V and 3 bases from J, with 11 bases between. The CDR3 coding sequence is TGTGCCAGCAGTGAGGGGGACGCGGCTAATGAAAAACTGTTTTTT. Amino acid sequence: CASSEGDAANEKLFF.

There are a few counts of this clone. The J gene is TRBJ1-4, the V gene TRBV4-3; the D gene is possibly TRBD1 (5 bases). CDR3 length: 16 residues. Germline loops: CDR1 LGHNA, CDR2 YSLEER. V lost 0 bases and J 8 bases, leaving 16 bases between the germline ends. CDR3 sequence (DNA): TGCGCCAGCAGCCAAGAATTTAGGGGCTTGAGGGAAAAACTGTTTTTT. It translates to CASSQEFRGLREKLFF.

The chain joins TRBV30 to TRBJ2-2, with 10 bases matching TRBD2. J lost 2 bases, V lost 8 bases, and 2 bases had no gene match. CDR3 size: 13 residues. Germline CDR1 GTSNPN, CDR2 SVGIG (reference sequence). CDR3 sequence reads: CASGRANTGELFF. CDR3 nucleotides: TGTGCCAGCGGGAGGGCCAACACCGGGGAGCTGTTTTTT. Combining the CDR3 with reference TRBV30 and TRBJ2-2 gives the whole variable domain SQTIHQWPATLVQPVGSPLSLECTVEGTSNPNLYWYRQAAGRGLQLLFYSVGIGQISSEVPQNLSASRPQDRQFILSSKKLLLSDSGFYLCASGRANTGELFFGEGSRLTVL.

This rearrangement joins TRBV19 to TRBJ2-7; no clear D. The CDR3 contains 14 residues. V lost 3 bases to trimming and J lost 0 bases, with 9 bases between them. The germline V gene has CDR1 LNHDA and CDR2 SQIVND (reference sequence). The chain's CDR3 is CASSIDSFSYEQYF. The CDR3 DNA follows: TGTGCCAGTAGTATTGACTCGTTCTCCTACGAGCAGTACTTC.

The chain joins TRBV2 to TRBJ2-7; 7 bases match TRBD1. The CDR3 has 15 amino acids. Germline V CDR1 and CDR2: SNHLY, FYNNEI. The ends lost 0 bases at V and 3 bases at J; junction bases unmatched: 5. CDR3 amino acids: CASSEAGQLRYEQYF. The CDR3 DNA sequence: TGTGCCAGCAGTGAAGCGGGACAGCTACGCTACGAGCAGTACTTC.

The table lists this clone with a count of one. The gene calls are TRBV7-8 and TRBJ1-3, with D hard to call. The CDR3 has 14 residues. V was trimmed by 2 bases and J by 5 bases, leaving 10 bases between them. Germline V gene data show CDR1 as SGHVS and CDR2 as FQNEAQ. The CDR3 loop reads CASSLYGDRNTIYF. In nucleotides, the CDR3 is TGTGCCAGCAGCTTATATGGGGATAGAAACACCATATATTTT.

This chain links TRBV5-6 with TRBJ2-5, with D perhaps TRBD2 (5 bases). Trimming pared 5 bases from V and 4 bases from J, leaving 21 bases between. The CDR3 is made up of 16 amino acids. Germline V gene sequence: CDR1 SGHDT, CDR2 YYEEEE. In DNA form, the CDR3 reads TGTGCCAGCAGTTCCTTTAGGGCGGAACGGGGAGAGACCCAGTACTTC. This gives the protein CASSSFRAERGETQYF.

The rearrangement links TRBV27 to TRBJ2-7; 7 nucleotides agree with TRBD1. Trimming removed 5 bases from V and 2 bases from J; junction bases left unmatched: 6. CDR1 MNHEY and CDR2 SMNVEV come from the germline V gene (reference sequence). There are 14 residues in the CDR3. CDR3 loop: CASSASTGPYEQYF. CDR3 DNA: TGTGCCAGCAGTGCGTCGACAGGGCCCTACGAGCAGTACTTC.

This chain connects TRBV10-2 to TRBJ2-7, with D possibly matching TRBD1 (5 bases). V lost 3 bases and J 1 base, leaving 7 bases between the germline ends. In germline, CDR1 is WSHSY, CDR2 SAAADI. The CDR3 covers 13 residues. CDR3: CASSEGDSYEQYF. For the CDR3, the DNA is TGCGCCAGCAGTGAAGGGGATTCCTACGAGCAGTACTTC.

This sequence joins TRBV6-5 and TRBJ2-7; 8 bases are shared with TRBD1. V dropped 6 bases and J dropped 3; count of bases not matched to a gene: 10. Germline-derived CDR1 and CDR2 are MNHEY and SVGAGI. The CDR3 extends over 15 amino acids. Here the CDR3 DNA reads TGTGCCAGCAGCCGCGGACAGGGCTCCCTCTACGAGCAGTACTTC. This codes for CASSRGQGSLYEQYF.

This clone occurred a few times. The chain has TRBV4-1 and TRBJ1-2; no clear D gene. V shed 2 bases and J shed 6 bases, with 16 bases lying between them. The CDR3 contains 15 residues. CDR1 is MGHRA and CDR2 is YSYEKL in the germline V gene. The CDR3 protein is CASSQPREAADGYTF. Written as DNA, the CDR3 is TGCGCCAGCAGCCAACCTAGAGAGGCAGCGGATGGCTACACCTTC.

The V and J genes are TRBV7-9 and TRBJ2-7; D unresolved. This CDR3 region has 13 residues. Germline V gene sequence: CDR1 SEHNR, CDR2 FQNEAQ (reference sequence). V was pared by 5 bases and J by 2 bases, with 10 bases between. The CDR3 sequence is CASSPKGPYEQYF. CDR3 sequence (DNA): TGTGCCAGCAGCCCGAAAGGACCCTACGAGCAGTACTTC. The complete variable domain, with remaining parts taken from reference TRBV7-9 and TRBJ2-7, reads DTGVSQNPRHKITKRGQNVTFRCDPISEHNRLYWYRQTLGQGPEFLTYFQNEAQLEKSRLLSDRFSAERPKGSFSTLEIQRTEQGDSAMYLCASSPKGPYEQYFGPGTRLTVT.

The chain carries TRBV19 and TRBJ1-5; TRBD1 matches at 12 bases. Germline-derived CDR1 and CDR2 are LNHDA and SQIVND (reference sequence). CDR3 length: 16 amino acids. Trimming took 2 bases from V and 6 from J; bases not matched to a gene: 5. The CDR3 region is CASSIRDRGLGQPQHF. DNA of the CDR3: TGTGCCAGTAGTATAAGGGACAGGGGGCTGGGTCAGCCCCAGCATTTT.

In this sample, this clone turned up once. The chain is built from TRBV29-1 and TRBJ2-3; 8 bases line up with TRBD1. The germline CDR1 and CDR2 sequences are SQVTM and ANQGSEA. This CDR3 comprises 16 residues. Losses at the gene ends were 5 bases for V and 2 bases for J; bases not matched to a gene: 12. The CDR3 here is CSVSGRGTGSTDTQYF. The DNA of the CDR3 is TGCAGCGTTTCAGGACGGGGGACAGGATCCACAGATACGCAGTATTTT.

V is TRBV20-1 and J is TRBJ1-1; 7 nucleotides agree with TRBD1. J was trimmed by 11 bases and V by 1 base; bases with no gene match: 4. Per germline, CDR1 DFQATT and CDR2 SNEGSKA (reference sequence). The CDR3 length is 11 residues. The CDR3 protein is CSARVGQRAFF. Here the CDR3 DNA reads TGCAGTGCTAGAGTGGGACAGAGGGCTTTCTTT.

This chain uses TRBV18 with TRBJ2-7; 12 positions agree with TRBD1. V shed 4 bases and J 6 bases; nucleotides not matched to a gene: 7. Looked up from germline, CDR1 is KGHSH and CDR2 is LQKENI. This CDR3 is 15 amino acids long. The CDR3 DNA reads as TGTGCCAGCTCACGATCCGGGACAGGGGGCACCGAGCAGTACTTC. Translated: CASSRSGTGGTEQYF. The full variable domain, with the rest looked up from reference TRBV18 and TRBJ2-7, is NAGVMQNPRHLVRRRGQEARLRCSPMKGHSHVYWYRQLPEEGLKFMVYLQKENIIDESGMPKERFSAEFPKEGPSILRIQQVVRGDSAAYFCASSRSGTGGTEQYFGPGTRLTVT.

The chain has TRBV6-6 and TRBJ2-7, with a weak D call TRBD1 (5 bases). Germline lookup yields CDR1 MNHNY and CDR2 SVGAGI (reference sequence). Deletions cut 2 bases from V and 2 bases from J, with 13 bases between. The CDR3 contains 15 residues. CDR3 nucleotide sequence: TGTGCCAGCAGTTACCCGGACACCCGTACCTACGAGCAGTACTTC. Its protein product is CASSYPDTRTYEQYF.

CDR3 bases: TGTGCCATCAGGGACCTAGGGCAGAACACTGAAGCTTTCTTT. Translating it yields CAIRDLGQNTEAFF. V usage is TRBV10-3 and J usage is TRBJ1-1; no reliable D call. V lost 6 bases and J 1 base, leaving 12 bases between the germline ends. Germline CDR1 ENHRY, CDR2 SYGVKD. The CDR3 is made up of 14 amino acids.

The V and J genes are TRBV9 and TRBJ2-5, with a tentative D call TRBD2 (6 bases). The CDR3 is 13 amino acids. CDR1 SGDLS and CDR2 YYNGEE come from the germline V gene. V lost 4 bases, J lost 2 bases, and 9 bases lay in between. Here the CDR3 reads CASSLRGQETQYF. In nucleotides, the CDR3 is TGTGCCAGCAGCCTCCGGGGGCAAGAGACCCAGTACTTC.

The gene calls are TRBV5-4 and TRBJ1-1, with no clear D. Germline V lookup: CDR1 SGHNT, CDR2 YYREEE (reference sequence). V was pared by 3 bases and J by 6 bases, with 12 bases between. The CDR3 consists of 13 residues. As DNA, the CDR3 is TGTGCCAGCAGCTGGGCCCCCTCCCCTGAAGCTTTCTTT. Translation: CASSWAPSPEAFF.

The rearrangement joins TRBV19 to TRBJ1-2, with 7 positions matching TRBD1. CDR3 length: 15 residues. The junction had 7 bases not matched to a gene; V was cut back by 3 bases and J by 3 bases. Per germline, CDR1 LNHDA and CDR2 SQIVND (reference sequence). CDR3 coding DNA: TGTGCCAGTAGTATCCCGACAGGGCGTGACTATGGCTACACCTTC. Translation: CASSIPTGRDYGYTF.

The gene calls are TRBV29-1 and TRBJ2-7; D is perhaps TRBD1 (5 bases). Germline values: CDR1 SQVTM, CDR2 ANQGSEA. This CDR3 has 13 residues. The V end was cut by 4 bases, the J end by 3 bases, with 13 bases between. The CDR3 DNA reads TGCAGCGTTGCACCCAGACAGAACTACGAGCAGTACTTC. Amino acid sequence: CSVAPRQNYEQYF.

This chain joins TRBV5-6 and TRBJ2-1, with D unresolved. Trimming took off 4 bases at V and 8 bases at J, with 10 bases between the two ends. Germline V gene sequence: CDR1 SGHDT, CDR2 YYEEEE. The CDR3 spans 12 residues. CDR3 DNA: TGTGCCAGCAGCCACGTCGGAGATGAGCAGTTCTTC. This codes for CASSHVGDEQFF. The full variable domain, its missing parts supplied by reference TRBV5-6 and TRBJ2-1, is DAGVTQSPTHLIKTRGQQVTLRCSPKSGHDTVSWYQQALGQGPQFIFQYYEEEERQRGNFPDRFSGHQFPNYSSELNVNALLLGDSALYLCASSHVGDEQFFGPGTRLTVL.

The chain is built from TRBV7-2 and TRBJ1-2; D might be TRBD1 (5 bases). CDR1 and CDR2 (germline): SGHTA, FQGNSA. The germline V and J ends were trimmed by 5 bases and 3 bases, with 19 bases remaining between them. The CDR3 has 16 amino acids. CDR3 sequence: CASSLTLGTADYGYTF. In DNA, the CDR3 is TGTGCCAGCAGCCTAACCCTCGGGACCGCTGACTATGGCTACACCTTC. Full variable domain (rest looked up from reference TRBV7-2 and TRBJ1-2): GAGVSQSPSNKVTEKGKDVELRCDPISGHTALYWYRQSLGQGLEFLIYFQGNSAPDKSGLPSDRFSAERTGGSVSTLTIQRTQQEDSAVYLCASSLTLGTADYGYTFGSGTRLTVV.